This T cell receptor beta chain was found in a study of blood T cells in healthy people across ages. Overall study findings and caveats: PBMCs left unsorted prevented a conclusive naive versus antigen-experienced comparison.

Germline CDR1 reads LGHNA; CDR2 reads YSLEER. The CDR3 loop spans 15 amino acids. As concerns this clonotype: Its matching antigen is unknown.

The second PCR ran roughly 7 to 12 cycles with a sample-barcoded 5' primer and J-beta primers. TCRdb re-called the 5' RACE reads through MiXCR, storing one row per CDR3 protein. The table includes about 1.8 million distinct CDR3 sequences, about 49% detected once. Sample: blood. The receptor comes from a woman aged 35 to 49 in good health. This sequence joins TRBV4-3 and TRBJ2-5, with D unresolved. The end of the DNA is better explained by TRBJ2-7, so the J call may be wrong. The CDR3 bases are TGCGCCAGCAGCCAAGGAGAGCCAGGCGACTACGAGCAGTACTTC. This encodes CASSQGEPGDYEQYF.